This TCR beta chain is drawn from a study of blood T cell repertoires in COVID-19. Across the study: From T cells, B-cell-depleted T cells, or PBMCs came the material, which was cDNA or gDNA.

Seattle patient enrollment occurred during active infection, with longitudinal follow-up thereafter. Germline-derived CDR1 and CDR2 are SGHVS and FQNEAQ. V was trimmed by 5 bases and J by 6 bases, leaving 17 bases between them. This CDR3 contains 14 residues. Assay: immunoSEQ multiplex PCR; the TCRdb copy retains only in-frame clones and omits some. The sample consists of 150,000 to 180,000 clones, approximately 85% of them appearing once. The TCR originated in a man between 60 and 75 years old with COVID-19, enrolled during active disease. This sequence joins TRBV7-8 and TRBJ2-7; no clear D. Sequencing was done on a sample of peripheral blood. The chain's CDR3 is CASSPKENLGEQYF. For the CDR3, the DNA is TGTGCCAGCAGCCCAAAGGAGAACCTAGGCGAGCAGTACTTC.